The entry below describes one T cell receptor (beta chain). The data were obtained in a study of technical replicates of blood from a handful of donors. Method: immunoSEQ multiplex PCR; TCRdb's copy keeps in-frame clones and lacks some. The sample shows tens of thousands of clones, about 87% of them seen only once. Source material: PBMCs. The sequence derives from a human donor in good health. Some clones in this sample may be carry-over from other donors' samples.

CDR3 nucleotide sequence: TGTGTCTCCGGAGGGCCACGGAGCGACACCGGGGAGCTGTTTTTT. Translation: CVSGGPRSDTGELFF. V and J are TRBV6-5 and TRBJ2-2, with D tentatively TRBD2 (6 bases). The CDR3 is made up of 15 amino acids. The germline V gene encodes CDR1 MNHEY and CDR2 SVGAGI.